The 28 T cell receptor beta chains reported below all come from one sample, sequenced in a study of molecular identifiers for immune sequencing clone quantification. TCRdb itself ran the PCR reads through MiXCR, one entry per CDR3 protein. The sample has about 68,000 distinct CDR3 sequences, roughly 18% seen once; the top ten hold about 1.5%. Material for sequencing was naive CD8+ T cells from blood, with Jurkat cell RNA spiked in. Specified subset: FACS-sorted CD8+CD4-CCR7+CD45RA+ naive T cells. All receptors come from a human donor in good health. Some libraries in this study had Jurkat cell RNA spiked in.

This clonotype was seen just once. A much larger clone sits a single nucleotide away, making a read error possible. V usage is TRBV2 and J usage is TRBJ1-5; D unresolved. The CDR3 spans 12 residues. The germline V gene has CDR1 SNHLY and CDR2 FYNNEI. Written as DNA, the CDR3 is TGTGCCAGCATAGGCCTCGGACCGGCCCAGCGTTTT. As protein: CASIGLGPAQRF.

The table lists this clonotype with many counts. One junction end disagrees with the germline gene, perhaps due to a read error. The chain employs TRBV4-2 and TRBJ2-5; possibly TRBD2 for D (6 bases). The CDR3 runs 17 residues. CDR1 LGHNA and CDR2 YNFKEQ come from the germline V gene. CDR3 region: CASSQGARGLALETLYF. In DNA form, the CDR3 reads TGTGCCAGCAGCCAAGGAGCCCGGGGTCTAGCGTTGGAGACCCTGTACTTC.

This clonotype is a singleton in its sample. Given a much more abundant clone one base away, this may be a read error. The chain has TRBV6-5 and TRBJ2-6, with D perhaps TRBD1 (5 bases). The CDR3 has 12 amino acids. Germline-derived CDR1 and CDR2 are MNHEY and SVGAGI. Here the CDR3 DNA reads TGTGCCACCTCCCCTGGGGCCAACGTCCTGGCTTTC. Translating gives CATSPGANVLAF.

This clonotype has at least ten counts. The rearrangement joins TRBV29-1 to TRBJ2-7; 7 bases are a match to TRBD1. CDR1 is SQVTM, CDR2 ANQGSEA, per germline. Trimming took 0 bases from V and 2 from J; bases not matched to a gene: 1. The CDR3 extends over 13 amino acids. The CDR3 here is CSVEEGQTYEQYF. The DNA of the CDR3 is TGCAGCGTTGAAGAGGGACAGACCTACGAGCAGTACTTC.

To note about this clonotype: One end of the junction is discordant with germline, which a read error may explain. The rearrangement links TRBV20-1 to TRBJ2-1, with D uncertain. The CDR3 runs 13 residues. Germline V CDR1 and CDR2: DFQATT, SNEGSKA (reference sequence). The CDR3 is CSASGNSYNEQLF. The CDR3 DNA sequence: TGCAGTGCTAGTGGGAACAGTTACAATGAGCAGCTCTTC.

This clonotype was seen ten or more times. The rearrangement links TRBV6-1 to TRBJ2-7; TRBD1 matches 8 bases. CDR3 length: 14 residues. V gave up 9 bases and J gave up 1 base; unmatched junction bases: 8. Germline-derived CDR1 and CDR2 are MNHNS and SASEGT. CDR3 amino acids: CASWNRGASYEQYF. For the CDR3, the DNA is TGTGCCAGTTGGAACAGGGGGGCTTCCTACGAGCAGTACTTC.

The gene calls are TRBV19 and TRBJ2-7; TRBD1 might be the D (5 bases). From germline, CDR1 is LNHDA and CDR2 SQIVND (reference sequence). This CDR3 region has 17 residues. The V and J ends lost 9 bases and 3 bases respectively, with 27 bases between them. In DNA, the CDR3 is TGTGCCAGGACCGTGGAGTTTAGACAGATCCAAATCTACGAGCAGTACTTC. Protein product: CARTVEFRQIQIYEQYF.

Many counts were recorded for this clonotype. The chain joins TRBV4-2 to TRBJ2-5, with D perhaps matching TRBD2 (5 bases). CDR3 length: 14 amino acids. The germline V gene encodes CDR1 LGHNA and CDR2 YNFKEQ. V was shortened by 3 bases and J by 3 bases, with 11 bases between the two germline ends. The CDR3 protein is CASSHYGLEETQYF. The DNA of the CDR3 is TGTGCCAGCAGCCATTATGGACTGGAAGAGACCCAGTACTTC.

This clonotype was detected many times. This chain connects TRBV28 to TRBJ2-1; 11 bases are shared with TRBD2. Germline lookup yields CDR1 MDHEN and CDR2 SYDVKM. Germline trimming cut 4 bases from V and 13 bases from J; bases unmatched to any gene: 15. CDR3 length: 16 residues. CDR3 residues: CASSSLLTSGINLQFF. CDR3 DNA sequence: TGTGCCAGCAGTTCCCTCTTGACTAGCGGGATCAATCTTCAGTTCTTC.

A word on this clonotype: Being one base from a much bigger clone, this may be a read error. The rearrangement uses TRBV18 and TRBJ2-1; 8 bases align to TRBD2. The CDR3 loop spans 16 amino acids. Germline lookup yields CDR1 KGHSH and CDR2 LQKENI. CDR3 in amino acids: CASSPPTAGAYSEQFF. The CDR3 nucleotides are TGTGCCAGCTCACCACCCACAGCGGGAGCGTACAGTGAGCAGTTCTTC.

This clonotype was recorded at least ten times. This chain links TRBV25-1 with TRBJ2-7; D not certain. The CDR3 covers 17 residues. V lost 3 bases, J lost 2 bases, and 20 bases lay in between. The germline gives CDR1 MGHDK, CDR2 SYGVNS. The CDR3 DNA follows: TGTGCCAGCAGTGAGTATCCGCCTGGCCCTCGGCCCTACGAGCAGTACTTC. This encodes CASSEYPPGPRPYEQYF.

This chain joins TRBV13 and TRBJ2-3, with D uncertain. This CDR3 contains 17 residues. The V gene lost 5 bases and the J gene lost 4 bases, with 22 bases spanning the gap. Germline-derived CDR1 and CDR2 are PRHDT and FYEKMQ (reference sequence). CDR3 nucleotides: TGTGCCAGCAGCACCCCAAGGACGACGACCTCGGCAGATACGCAGTATTTT. Protein sequence: CASSTPRTTTSADTQYF.

On this clonotype itself: A much larger clone lies one base from this, so it may be a read error. This chain joins TRBV24-1 and TRBJ2-2; TRBD2 is a possible D gene (6 bases). This CDR3 contains 14 residues. The germline V gene has CDR1 KGHDR and CDR2 SFDVKD. CDR3 nucleotide sequence: TGTGCCATCAGTGGAGGGTACAGCACCGGGGAGCTGTTTTTT. Translation gives CAISGGYSTGELFF.

In its sample, this clonotype was seen many times. The rearrangement links TRBV28 to TRBJ1-3; TRBD1 might be the D (6 bases). CDR3 length: 14 amino acids. Germline V lookup: CDR1 MDHEN, CDR2 SYDVKM. V lost 7 bases and J lost 0, with 10 bases in between. CDR3 in amino acids: CASKGGSSGNTIYF. The CDR3 nucleotides are TGTGCCAGCAAAGGGGGGAGCTCTGGAAACACCATATATTTT.

This clonotype has at least ten counts. The V and J genes are TRBV2 and TRBJ2-2; 9 bases match TRBD1. The CDR3 runs 15 residues. Trimming removed 8 bases from V and 5 bases from J; junction bases left unmatched: 9. CDR1 and CDR2 (germline): SNHLY, FYNNEI. CDR3 sequence: CASRETGGRTGELFF. CDR3 DNA: TGTGCCAGCCGAGAGACAGGGGGACGTACCGGGGAGCTGTTTTTT.

To note about this clonotype: The CDR3 ends on some other residue instead of the conserved phenylalanine or tryptophan, so this is likely a read error. The chain couples TRBV5-3 to TRBJ2-3; TRBD2 aligns across 14 bases. TRBV5-3 counts as an open reading frame of uncertain function. J lost 4 bases, V lost 8 bases, and 9 bases had no gene match. The CDR3 totals 16 residues. As DNA, the CDR3 is TGTGCCAGCAGCCGGACTAGCGGGAGGTTGGCAGATACGCAGTATTCT. Translating gives CASSRTSGRLADTQYS.

There are a few counts of this clonotype. V is TRBV6-2 or TRBV6-3 and J is TRBJ1-2; D not certain. Germline loops: CDR1 MNHEY, CDR2 SVGEGT. The CDR3 runs 11 residues. The germline V and J ends were trimmed by 6 bases and 6 bases, with 8 bases remaining between them. CDR3 DNA sequence: TGTGCCAGCAGATTTTCAGATGGCTACACCTTC. Protein: CASRFSDGYTF.

V is TRBV12-3 or TRBV12-4 and J is TRBJ2-7, with 7 bases matching TRBD2. The CDR3 runs to 15 residues. After removal of 4 bases from V and 3 bases from J, the junction contained 9 bases not matched to a gene. The CDR3 here is CASSYLGVAGYEQYF. The CDR3 nucleotides read TGTGCCAGCAGTTACCTAGGGGTAGCGGGCTACGAGCAGTACTTC.

This clonotype was seen at least ten times. The chain links TRBV30 to TRBJ2-1; weak D call: TRBD1 (5 bases). CDR1 and CDR2 from the germline V gene are GTSNPN and SVGIG (reference sequence). Trimming took 3 bases from V and 9 from J, leaving 15 bases between them. The CDR3 is 13 residues long. CDR3 sequence: CAWRGLGKPEQFF. DNA for the CDR3: TGTGCCTGGAGGGGGCTTGGGAAACCTGAGCAGTTCTTC.

This clonotype was seen at least ten times. CDR3 nucleotides: TGTGCCAGCAGCTTAACTGCCACGCCACTGAAGAACGAGCAGTACTTC. Protein product: CASSLTATPLKNEQYF. V is TRBV11-2 and J is TRBJ2-7, with no clear D. CDR3 length equals 16 residues. CDR1 is SGHAT and CDR2 is FQNNGV in the germline V gene. The ends were cut back, 2 bases at V and 5 bases at J, with 19 bases in the middle.

Comment on this clonotype: The CDR3 ends on some other residue instead of the conserved phenylalanine or tryptophan, so this is likely a read error. It is unclear where the CDR3 begins or ends on the DNA, so no DNA is shown, and the CDR3 is as TCRdb lists it. V is TRBV4-1 and J is TRBJ2-7; the table names TRBD2, a call not compared with the DNA. The CDR3 spans 15 amino acids, including both terminal residues. Germline assignment: CDR1 MGHRA and CDR2 YSYEKL. CDR3 sequence reads: CASSRTGRGTYEQNS.

The J gene is TRBJ2-2, the V gene TRBV5-1, with 9 bases lining up with TRBD2. The V gene's germline CDR1 is SGHRS and CDR2 YFSETQ. The ends lost 4 bases at V and 6 bases at J; junction bases unmatched: 10. This CDR3 has 16 residues. CDR3 region: CASSLWTSASSGELFF. CDR3 in DNA: TGCGCCAGCAGCCTTTGGACTAGCGCATCGTCCGGGGAGCTGTTTTTT.

This clonotype has a count of ten or more. This rearrangement joins TRBV10-3 to TRBJ2-7; D is uncertain. V was clipped by 0 bases and J by 3 bases, with 9 bases between them. CDR3 length: 14 residues. Looked up from germline, CDR1 is ENHRY and CDR2 is SYGVKD. The CDR3 sequence: CAISESGPYYEQYF. The CDR3 nucleotides are TGTGCCATCAGTGAGTCAGGACCGTACTACGAGCAGTACTTC.

At least ten counts were recorded for this clonotype. The V and J genes are TRBV24-1 and TRBJ2-2; D gene unclear. V gave up 7 bases and J gave up 0 bases, with 17 bases separating them. The germline V gene has CDR1 KGHDR and CDR2 SFDVKD. This CDR3 region has 17 residues. The CDR3 nucleotides are TGTGCCACCAGCCCGTACAGCTTGGGATCGAACACCGGGGAGCTGTTTTTT. Its translation: CATSPYSLGSNTGELFF.

Turning to this clonotype: A much more abundant neighbour one base away suggests this may be a read error. The chain links TRBV9 to TRBJ2-7; 9 nucleotides match TRBD2. The closer fit of TRBJ2-1 to the DNA end suggests the J call may be wrong. CDR1 is SGDLS, CDR2 YYNGEE, per germline. The length of the CDR3 is 15 residues. CDR3 sequence reads: CASSPRLADFYEQFF. In DNA form, the CDR3 reads TGTGCCAGCAGCCCCCGACTAGCGGACTTTTACGAGCAGTTCTTC.

On this clonotype: A read error is possible here, since a much larger clone lies one base away. The chain recombines TRBV6-1 with TRBJ2-1, with D tentatively TRBD2 (5 bases). Germline-derived CDR1 and CDR2 are MNHNS and SASEGT. CDR3 length equals 16 residues. The CDR3 region is CPSSDYGQSSYNEQFF. CDR3 nucleotides: TGTCCCAGCAGTGACTACGGTCAGAGCTCCTACAATGAGCAGTTCTTC.

This clonotype was counted between two and nine times. The chain carries TRBV5-1 and TRBJ2-2; no reliable D call. The germline V gene encodes CDR1 SGHRS and CDR2 YFSETQ. V lost 2 bases and J lost 0, with 11 bases in between. There are 16 residues in the CDR3. The CDR3 nucleotides read TGCGCCAGCAGCTTAAGGAACCCCACGAACACCGGGGAGCTGTTTTTT. Translating it yields CASSLRNPTNTGELFF.

The table lists this clonotype with many counts. This chain joins TRBV6-2 or TRBV6-3 and TRBJ1-5; tentative D call: TRBD1 (5 bases). This CDR3 is 15 amino acids long. V was cut by 5 bases and J by 2 bases, with 13 bases left in between. CDR1 is MNHEY and CDR2 is SVGEGT in the germline V gene. In nucleotides, the CDR3 is TGTGCCAGCAGTACCTCAGGGTACGGCAATCAGCCCCAGCATTTT. Amino acids: CASSTSGYGNQPQHF.